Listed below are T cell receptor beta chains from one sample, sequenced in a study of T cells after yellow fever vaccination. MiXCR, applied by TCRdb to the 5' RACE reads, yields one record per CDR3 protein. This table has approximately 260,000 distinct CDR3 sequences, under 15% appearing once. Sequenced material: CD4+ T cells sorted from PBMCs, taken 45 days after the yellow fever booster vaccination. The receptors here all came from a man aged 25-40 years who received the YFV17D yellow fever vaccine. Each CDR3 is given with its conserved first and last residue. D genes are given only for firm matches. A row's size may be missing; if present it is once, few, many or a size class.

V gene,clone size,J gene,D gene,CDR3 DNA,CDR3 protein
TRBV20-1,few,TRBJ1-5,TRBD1,TGCAGTGCGTTTGCAGGGGGGAATAGCAATCAGCCCCAGCATTTT,CSAFAGGNSNQPQHF
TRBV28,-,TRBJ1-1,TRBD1,TGTGCCAGCAGTATCCCCGGGACAGGGGGCTCCCATAAAGAAGCTTTCTTT,CASSIPGTGGSHKEAFF
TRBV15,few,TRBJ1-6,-,TGTGCCACCAGCAGAGATATAGGGAAAAATTCACCCCTCCACTTT,CATSRDIGKNSPLHF
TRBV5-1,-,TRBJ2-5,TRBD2,TGCGCCAGCAGCTGGGGGACTAGCGGCATAGAGACCCAGTACTTC,CASSWGTSGIETQYF
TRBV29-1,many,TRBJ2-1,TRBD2,TGCAGCGTGACTAGCGGGAGTCTTTACAATGAGCAGTTCTTC,CSVTSGSLYNEQFF
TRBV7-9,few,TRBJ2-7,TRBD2,TGTGCCAGCAGCCCCTCGGTCTCGGGCGGGAGCTACGAGCAGTACTTC,CASSPSVSGGSYEQYF
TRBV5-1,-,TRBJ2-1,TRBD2,TGCGCCAGCAGCCCCGGGACTAGCGGCAGTATTGAGCAGTTCTTC,CASSPGTSGSIEQFF
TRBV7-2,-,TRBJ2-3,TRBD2,TGTGCCAGCAGCCCCCGGGACTACCCGCTTGATACGCGGTATTTT,CASSPRDYPLDTRYF
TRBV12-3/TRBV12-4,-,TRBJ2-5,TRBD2,TGTGCCAGCAGGAGGACTAGCGGAAAAGAGACCCAGTACTTC,CASRRTSGKETQYF
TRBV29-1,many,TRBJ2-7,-,TGCAGCGTTGTACAGCCGACCCCCTACGAGCAGTACTTC,CSVVQPTPYEQYF
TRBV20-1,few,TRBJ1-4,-,TGCAGTGCTAGTGGACTCAATGAGAATGAAAAACTGTTTTTT,CSASGLNENEKLFF
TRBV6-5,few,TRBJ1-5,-,TGTGCCAGCAGCCCCTCGAGGGTTCAGCCCCAGCATTTT,CASSPSRVQPQHF
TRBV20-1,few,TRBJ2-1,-,TGCAGTGCTAGAGATGATCGGGGGCGCAATGAGCAGTTCTTC,CSARDDRGRNEQFF
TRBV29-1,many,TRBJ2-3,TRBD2,TGCAGCGTTGAAGCACGGACTAGCGGCACAGATACGCAGTATTTT,CSVEARTSGTDTQYF
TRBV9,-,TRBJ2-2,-,TGTGCCAGCAGCCCTGACAGGTCCGACACCGGGGAGCTGTTTTTT,CASSPDRSDTGELFF
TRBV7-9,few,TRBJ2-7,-,TGTGCCAGCAGCCCCCGGAAGGGGGACGAGCAGTACTTC,CASSPRKGDEQYF